The present T cell receptor beta chain was sequenced within a study of blood T cells in healthy people across ages. The authors ran a second PCR of roughly 7 to 11 cycles using a sample-barcoded 5' primer and a J-beta primer mix. TCRdb fed the 5' RACE reads into MiXCR, producing one record per CDR3 protein. The top ten clones hold approximately 0.75% of a sample with around 1,000,000 distinct CDR3 sequences, about 23% of them seen once. Germline assignment: CDR1 LGHNA and CDR2 YSLEER. V gave up 0 bases and J gave up 0 bases, with 10 bases separating them. This CDR3 contains 16 residues. These data were also filed under a second study, of T cells of mothers and their children. That report adds: Per child, 2.8 million or so TCR beta CDR3 reads were obtained, against over 10 million per mother.

This chain uses TRBV4-3 with TRBJ2-3, with a tentative D call TRBD2 (6 bases). The sequenced material came from blood. The TCR originated in a girl aged 2 to 9 in good health. DNA of the CDR3: TGCGCCAGCAGCCAAGATGTCGGGGGAAGCACAGATACGCAGTATTTT. Protein product: CASSQDVGGSTDTQYF.